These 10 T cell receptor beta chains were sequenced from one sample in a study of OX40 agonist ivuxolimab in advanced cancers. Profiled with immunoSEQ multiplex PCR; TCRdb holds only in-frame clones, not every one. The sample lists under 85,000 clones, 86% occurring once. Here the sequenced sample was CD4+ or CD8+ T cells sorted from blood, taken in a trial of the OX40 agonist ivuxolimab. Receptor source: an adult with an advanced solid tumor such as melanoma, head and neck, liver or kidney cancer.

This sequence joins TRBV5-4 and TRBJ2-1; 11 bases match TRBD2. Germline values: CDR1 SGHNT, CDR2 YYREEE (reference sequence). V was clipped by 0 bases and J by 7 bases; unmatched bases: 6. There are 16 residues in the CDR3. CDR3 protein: CASSLGIAGGQNEQFF. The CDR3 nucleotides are TGTGCCAGCAGCTTGGGGATAGCGGGGGGGCAGAATGAGCAGTTCTTC.

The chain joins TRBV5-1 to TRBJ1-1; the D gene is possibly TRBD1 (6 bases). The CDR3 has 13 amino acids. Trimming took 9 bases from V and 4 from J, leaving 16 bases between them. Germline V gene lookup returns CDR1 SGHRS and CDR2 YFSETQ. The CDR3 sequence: CATNPGAGTEAFF. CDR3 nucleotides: TGCGCCACCAATCCGGGGGCGGGCACTGAAGCTTTCTTT.

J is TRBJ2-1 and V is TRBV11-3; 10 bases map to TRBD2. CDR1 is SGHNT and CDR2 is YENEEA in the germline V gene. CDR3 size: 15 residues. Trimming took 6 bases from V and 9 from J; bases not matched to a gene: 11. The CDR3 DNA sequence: TGTGCCAGCAGTCTCAGCGGGAGGGCCGATTTTGAGCAGTTCTTC. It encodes CASSLSGRADFEQFF.

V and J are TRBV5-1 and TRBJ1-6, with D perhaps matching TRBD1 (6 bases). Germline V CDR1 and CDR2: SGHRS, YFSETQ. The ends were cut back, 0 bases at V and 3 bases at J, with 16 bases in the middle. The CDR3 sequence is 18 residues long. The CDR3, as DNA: TGCGCCAGCAGCTTGGAGGGGTCGAGGGGGGTCTATAATTCACCCCTCCACTTT. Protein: CASSLEGSRGVYNSPLHF.

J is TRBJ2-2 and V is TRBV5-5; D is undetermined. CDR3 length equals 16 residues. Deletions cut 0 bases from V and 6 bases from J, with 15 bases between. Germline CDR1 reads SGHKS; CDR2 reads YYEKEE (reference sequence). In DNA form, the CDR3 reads TGTGCCAGCAGCTTGGCTACCCGATTCGCCCCCGGGGAGCTGTTTTTT. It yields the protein CASSLATRFAPGELFF.

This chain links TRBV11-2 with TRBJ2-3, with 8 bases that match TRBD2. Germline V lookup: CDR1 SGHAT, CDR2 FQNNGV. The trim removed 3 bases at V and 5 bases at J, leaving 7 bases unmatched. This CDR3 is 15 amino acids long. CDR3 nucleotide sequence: TGTGCCAGCAGCTTTGGCGCGGGAGGTGAAGATACGCAGTATTTT. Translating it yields CASSFGAGGEDTQYF.

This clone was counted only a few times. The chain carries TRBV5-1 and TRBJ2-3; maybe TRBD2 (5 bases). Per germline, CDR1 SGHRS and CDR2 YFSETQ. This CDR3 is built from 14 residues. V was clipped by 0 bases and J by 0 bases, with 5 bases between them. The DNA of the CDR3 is TGCGCCAGCAGCTTGGGGGAGAGCACAGATACGCAGTATTTT. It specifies CASSLGESTDTQYF.

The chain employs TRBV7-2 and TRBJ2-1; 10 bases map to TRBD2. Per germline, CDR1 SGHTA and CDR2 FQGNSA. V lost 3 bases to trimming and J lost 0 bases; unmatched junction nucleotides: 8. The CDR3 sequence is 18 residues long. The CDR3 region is CASSFRSSGGSSYNEQFF. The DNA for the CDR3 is TGTGCCAGCAGCTTCCGGAGTAGCGGGGGGTCCTCCTACAATGAGCAGTTCTTC. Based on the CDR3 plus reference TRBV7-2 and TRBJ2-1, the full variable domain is GAGVSQSPSNKVTEKGKDVELRCDPISGHTALYWYRQSLGQGLEFLIYFQGNSAPDKSGLPSDRFSAERTGGSVSTLTIQRTQQEDSAVYLCASSFRSSGGSSYNEQFFGPGTRLTVL.

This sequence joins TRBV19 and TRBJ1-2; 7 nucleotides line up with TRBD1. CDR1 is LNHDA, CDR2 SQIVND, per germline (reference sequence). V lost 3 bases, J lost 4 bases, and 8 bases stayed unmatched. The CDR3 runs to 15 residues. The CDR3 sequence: CASSINRGGPYGYTF. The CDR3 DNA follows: TGTGCCAGTAGTATCAACAGGGGAGGCCCCTATGGCTACACCTTC.

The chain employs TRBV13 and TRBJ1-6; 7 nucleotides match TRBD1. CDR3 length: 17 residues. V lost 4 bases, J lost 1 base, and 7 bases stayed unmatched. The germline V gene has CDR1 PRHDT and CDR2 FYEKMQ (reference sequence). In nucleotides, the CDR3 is TGTGCCAGCAGCTCGACAGGGCTAGGGTCCTATAATTCACCCCTCCACTTT. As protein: CASSSTGLGSYNSPLHF.